This passage covers 18 T cell receptor beta chains from one sample sequenced in a study of vaccination and CD4 T cells after COVID-19. One entry per CDR3 protein results from TCRdb running MiXCR on the PCR reads. This repertoire shows fewer than 25,000 distinct CDR3 sequences, about 54% found once; its top ten account for more than 0.85%. Sequencing used CD4+ T cells from blood, obtained before SARS-CoV-2 vaccination. Every receptor here comes from a human donor who had recovered from COVID-19.

The gene calls are TRBV28 and TRBJ2-1; no clear D. From germline, CDR1 is MDHEN and CDR2 SYDVKM. V dropped 1 base and J dropped 10 bases, with 11 bases sitting between them. The CDR3 is made up of 13 amino acids. The CDR3 region is CASSLSWGREQFF. The CDR3 nucleotides are TGTGCCAGCAGTTTATCGTGGGGAAGGGAGCAGTTCTTC. Full variable domain (outside the CDR3, taken from reference TRBV28 and TRBJ2-1): DVKVTQSSRYLVKRTGEKVFLECVQDMDHENMFWYRQDPGLGLRLIYFSYDVKMKEKGDIPEGYSVSREKKERFSLILESASTNQTSMYLCASSLSWGREQFFGPGTRLTVL.

Only a few counts were recorded for this clonotype. The J gene is TRBJ2-5, the V gene TRBV30; D uncertain. Germline assignment: CDR1 GTSNPN and CDR2 SVGIG (reference sequence). This CDR3 comprises 13 residues. Deletions cut 2 bases from V and 2 bases from J, with 9 bases between. The CDR3 sequence is CAWSQEGQETQYF. CDR3 DNA: TGTGCCTGGAGTCAGGAAGGACAAGAGACCCAGTACTTC.

The chain couples TRBV5-4 to TRBJ2-7; the match to TRBD2 covers 7 bases. After removal of 3 bases from V and 0 bases from J, the junction contained 3 bases not matched to a gene. CDR1 and CDR2 from the germline V gene are SGHNT and YYREEE (reference sequence). CDR3 length: 14 amino acids. The CDR3 reads CASSSSGYSYEQYF. The CDR3 region has the DNA TGTGCCAGCAGCTCTAGCGGTTACTCCTACGAGCAGTACTTC.

The chain joins TRBV20-1 to TRBJ2-1, with TRBD2 identical over 9 bases. CDR1 and CDR2 from the germline V gene are DFQATT and SNEGSKA (reference sequence). V lost 0 bases and J lost 7; bases outside the gene matches: 7. The CDR3 loop spans 15 amino acids. This CDR3 reads CSARDPSGNGNEQFF. The CDR3 DNA follows: TGCAGTGCTAGAGATCCTAGCGGGAATGGGAATGAGCAGTTCTTC.

The genes are TRBV30 and TRBJ2-1; D call uncertain. CDR3 length: 15 residues. Looked up from germline, CDR1 is GTSNPN and CDR2 is SVGIG (reference sequence). Trimming removed 0 bases from V and 0 bases from J, with 9 bases in between. The CDR3 loop is CAWSVGLSSYNEQFF. DNA of the CDR3: TGTGCCTGGAGTGTCGGCCTAAGCTCCTACAATGAGCAGTTCTTC.

This clonotype was counted a few times. This chain links TRBV2 with TRBJ2-7, with 10 positions matching TRBD1. J gave up 4 bases and V 6 bases, and 6 bases lay outside the gene matches. Germline lookup yields CDR1 SNHLY and CDR2 FYNNEI. The CDR3 loop spans 14 amino acids. CDR3 region: CASRPGTGVYEQYF. The CDR3 coding sequence is TGTGCCAGCAGACCCGGGACAGGGGTGTACGAGCAGTACTTC.

The V gene is TRBV6-2 or TRBV6-3, the J gene TRBJ1-4; 12 bases map to TRBD1. Per germline, CDR1 MNHEY and CDR2 SVGEGT. The CDR3 is 13 amino acids. After removal of 6 bases from V and 8 bases from J, the junction contained 1 base not matched to a gene. This chain's CDR3 is CASRGQGAEKLFF. The CDR3 DNA reads TGTGCCAGCAGGGGACAGGGGGCGGAAAAACTGTTTTTT.

This chain uses TRBV11-2 with TRBJ2-3; D is undetermined. CDR1 is SGHAT, CDR2 FQNNGV, per germline. This CDR3 comprises 14 residues. The germline V and J ends were trimmed by 6 bases and 6 bases, with 16 bases remaining between them. The CDR3 here is CASRLVRGRDTQYF. Written as DNA, the CDR3 is TGTGCCAGCAGATTGGTACGTGGTAGGGATACGCAGTATTTT.

The chain joins TRBV2 to TRBJ1-1; D is uncertain. Trimming took 7 bases from V and 1 from J, leaving 10 bases between them. This CDR3 contains 13 residues. In germline, CDR1 is SNHLY, CDR2 FYNNEI. CDR3 bases: TGTGCCAGCAAATTACAGACGAACACTGAAGCTTTCTTT. Its translation is CASKLQTNTEAFF.

CDR3 loop: CASSGTSGRATEQFF. The CDR3 DNA reads as TGTGCCAGCAGTGGGACTAGCGGGAGGGCCACTGAGCAGTTCTTC. The chain links TRBV2 to TRBJ2-1, with TRBD2 identical over 15 bases. Germline CDR1 SNHLY, CDR2 FYNNEI. The CDR3 consists of 15 residues. V lost 4 bases and J lost 9; bases outside the gene matches: 4.

The chain joins TRBV5-4 to TRBJ2-1; 8 nucleotides match TRBD2. Germline CDR1 reads SGHNT; CDR2 reads YYREEE (reference sequence). This CDR3 has 16 amino acids. Losses at the gene ends were 1 base for V and 0 bases for J; bases not matched to a gene: 3. The CDR3 nucleotides are TGTGCCAGCAGCTTGAAAAGCGGGAGCTCCTACAATGAGCAGTTCTTC. This codes for CASSLKSGSSYNEQFF. The whole variable domain, remainder taken from reference TRBV5-4 and TRBJ2-1, is ETGVTQSPTHLIKTRGQQVTLRCSSQSGHNTVSWYQQALGQGPQFIFQYYREEENGRGNFPPRFSGLQFPNYSSELNVNALELDDSALYLCASSLKSGSSYNEQFFGPGTRLTVL.

This chain connects TRBV28 to TRBJ1-5; D is undetermined. V was trimmed by 3 bases and J by 4 bases, leaving 4 bases between them. This CDR3 has 12 residues. Germline assignment: CDR1 MDHEN and CDR2 SYDVKM. The CDR3 DNA is TGTGCCAGCAGTTTCCATAATCAGCCCCAGCATTTT. Residues: CASSFHNQPQHF. Complete variable domain (other parts from reference TRBV28 and TRBJ1-5): DVKVTQSSRYLVKRTGEKVFLECVQDMDHENMFWYRQDPGLGLRLIYFSYDVKMKEKGDIPEGYSVSREKKERFSLILESASTNQTSMYLCASSFHNQPQHFGDGTRLSIL.

The chain couples TRBV5-1 to TRBJ2-2; D ambiguous. Germline assignment: CDR1 SGHRS and CDR2 YFSETQ. The CDR3 runs 13 residues. Trimming removed 4 bases at V and 6 bases at J, with 10 bases between. CDR3 sequence reads: CASSAKYAGELFF. CDR3 in DNA: TGCGCCAGCAGCGCAAAGTACGCCGGGGAGCTGTTTTTT. Drawing the rest from reference TRBV5-1 and TRBJ2-2, the complete variable domain is KAGVTQTPRYLIKTRGQQVTLSCSPISGHRSVSWYQQTPGQGLQFLFEYFSETQRNKGNFPGRFSGRQFSNSRSEMNVSTLELGDSALYLCASSAKYAGELFFGEGSRLTVL.

The genes are TRBV10-3 and TRBJ2-7; TRBD2 matches 8 bases. Trimming cost V 8 bases and J 2 bases; bases outside gene matches: 8. The CDR3 extends over 14 amino acids. The germline gives CDR1 ENHRY, CDR2 SYGVKD. The CDR3 here is CAIRGTSSPYEQYF. DNA for the CDR3: TGTGCCATCCGAGGGACTAGTAGCCCCTACGAGCAGTACTTC.

The chain carries TRBV30 and TRBJ2-5; perhaps TRBD2 as D (5 bases). CDR1 and CDR2 (germline): GTSNPN, SVGIG (reference sequence). V was clipped by 0 bases and J by 4 bases, with 12 bases between them. The CDR3 spans 14 residues. The CDR3 sequence: CAWSVLGNGETQYF. Here the CDR3 DNA reads TGTGCCTGGAGTGTACTCGGGAACGGAGAGACCCAGTACTTC.

This chain connects TRBV6-1 to TRBJ2-1, with 9 bases fitting TRBD2. Germline V lookup: CDR1 MNHNS, CDR2 SASEGT. CDR3 length: 14 residues. Unmatched junction bases numbered 10, after V lost 7 bases and J lost 9 bases. The CDR3 DNA follows: TGTGCCAGCAATAGCGGGAGCACTCAGGCTGAGCAGTTCTTC. It codes for CASNSGSTQAEQFF.

This clonotype was recorded a few times. The V gene is TRBV20-1, the J gene TRBJ1-1, with TRBD1 matching over 7 bases. V trimming: 1 base; J trimming: 6 bases; junction bases outside the gene matches: 14. The germline V gene encodes CDR1 DFQATT and CDR2 SNEGSKA (reference sequence). This CDR3 region has 16 residues. As DNA, the CDR3 is TGCAGTGCTAGAGGGTTTGGAAAACAGGGGAGGTCTGAAGCTTTCTTT. Translated, it gives CSARGFGKQGRSEAFF.

In the case of this clonotype: A junction boundary mismatches the germline segment, possibly from a read error. V gene TRBV2 combines with J gene TRBJ2-5, with TRBD1 matching over 8 bases. The length of the CDR3 is 14 residues. Germline CDR1 SNHLY, CDR2 FYNNEI. The chain's CDR3 is CASCEDREGETQYF. CDR3 in DNA: TGTGCCAGCTGTGAGGACAGGGAAGGAGAGACCCAGTACTTC.